This T cell receptor (beta chain) was profiled in a study of PD-1 blockade in classical Hodgkin lymphoma. The ends lost 8 bases at V and 7 bases at J; junction bases unmatched: 12. This CDR3 comprises 14 residues. Germline CDR1 MNHNS, CDR2 SASEGT. Concerning this clone: Its cognate antigen is unknown.

Notes on the study in general: Reasons behind the repertoire differences stay unclear, perhaps disease activity or earlier therapy. Newly diagnosed patients had baseline TCR diversity that was reportedly lower than that of healthy donors.

Described time point: newly diagnosed, previously untreated cHL patient sample. Thawed PBMCs were subjected to magnetic negative selection, which yielded isolated CD8+ T cells. PBMCs representing newly diagnosed, untreated classical Hodgkin lymphoma functioned as the comparison. Libraries were prepared by immunoSEQ multiplex PCR; TCRdb keeps only in-frame clonotypes and omits some of them. The table has roughly 4,200 clones, roughly four fifths seen once; the top ten hold about an eighth. Source material: CD8+ T cells from blood. The TCR originated in a human donor with classical Hodgkin lymphoma. The V gene is TRBV6-1, the J gene TRBJ2-3, with 7 bases that match TRBD2. CDR3 loop: CASWTRLPPNTQYF. CDR3 nucleotide sequence: TGTGCCAGCTGGACTAGGTTACCTCCGAATACGCAGTATTTT.